A selection of T cell receptor beta chains follows, all from one sample in a study of cytomegalovirus exposure and HLA in healthy donors. Generated by immunoSEQ multiplex PCR, the TCRdb table keeps only in-frame clones and is missing some. The sample contains roughly 280,000 clones, approximately 86% of which appear only once. Sequenced input: PBMCs. These receptors were obtained from a woman aged 18-30 years in good health and CMV-seronegative. The CDR3 runs from the conserved cysteine through the conserved F or W. D genes are given only for firm matches. Clone size is stated in some rows and not others, as once, few, many or a class when expanded.

v_gene	d_gene	abundance	j_gene	CDR3aa	CDR3nt
TRBV4-3	.	.	TRBJ1-1	CASSQRQLGNTEAFF	TGCGCCAGCAGCCAACGACAGCTCGGGAACACTGAAGCTTTCTTT
TRBV5-6	TRBD1	.	TRBJ1-1	CASSLLTGGAGSTEAFF	TGTGCCAGCAGCTTGTTGACAGGGGGCGCTGGGAGCACTGAAGCTTTCTTT
TRBV5-4	.	.	TRBJ1-2	CASSLLSDFYGYTF	TGTGCCAGCAGCTTGCTCTCAGATTTTTATGGCTACACCTTC
TRBV5-1	.	few	TRBJ1-2	CASSSGRENYGYTF	TGCGCCAGCAGCAGCGGACGGGAGAACTATGGCTACACCTTC
TRBV12-5	TRBD1	.	TRBJ1-4	CASGPETGGVSDEKLFF	TGTGCTAGTGGGCCCGAAACAGGGGGAGTGTCCGACGAAAAACTGTTTTTT
TRBV19	TRBD2	.	TRBJ2-1	CASSIGAGGPYNEQFF	TGTGCCAGTAGTATAGGAGCGGGAGGGCCCTACAATGAGCAGTTCTTC
TRBV7-9	TRBD1	.	TRBJ2-2	CASSLPGTGGFGELFF	TGTGCCAGCAGCCTCCCCGGGACAGGGGGTTTCGGGGAGCTGTTTTTT
TRBV25-1	.	.	TRBJ1-2	CASSEGLLYGYTF	TGTGCCAGCAGTGAAGGGCTCCTCTATGGCTACACCTTC
TRBV27	.	.	TRBJ2-7	CASSPYRIRTVDYEQYF	TGTGCCAGCAGTCCGTACCGTATTAGGACAGTAGACTACGAGCAGTACTTC
TRBV10-1	.	.	TRBJ2-5	CASSREGGGFGLETQYF	TGCGCCAGCAGTCGAGAAGGCGGGGGCTTCGGGTTAGAGACCCAGTACTTC
TRBV11-2	.	.	TRBJ2-7	CASSPDSFFSYEQYF	TGTGCCAGCAGCCCGGACAGTTTTTTCTCCTACGAGCAGTACTTC
TRBV4-1	.	.	TRBJ1-2	CASSQAEGVFYGYTF	TGCGCCAGCAGCCAAGCGGAGGGTGTTTTCTATGGCTACACCTTC
TRBV6-6	.	.	TRBJ1-1	CASRSGGDETEAFF	TGTGCCAGCAGGAGTGGGGGGGATGAGACTGAAGCTTTCTTT
TRBV7-2	TRBD2	.	TRBJ2-3	CASSPKTSGGTDTQYF	TGTGCCAGCAGCCCTAAGACTAGCGGGGGCACAGATACGCAGTATTTT
TRBV6-5	.	.	TRBJ1-5	CASSLTGSHNQPQHF	TGTGCCAGCAGTTTAACAGGGTCCCACAATCAGCCCCAGCATTTT
TRBV7-9	TRBD1	.	TRBJ1-2	CASSLNPTGAEGYTF	TGTGCCAGCAGCCTCAACCCGACAGGGGCAGAAGGCTACACCTTC
TRBV10-3	.	.	TRBJ1-5	CAISTLGADQPQHF	TGTGCCATCAGTACCCTGGGGGCGGATCAGCCCCAGCATTTT
TRBV11-2	.	.	TRBJ2-3	CASSVGLSTDTQYF	TGTGCCAGCAGCGTAGGGCTGAGCACAGATACGCAGTATTTT
TRBV5-4	TRBD2	.	TRBJ2-2	CASSLAGGNTGELFF	TGTGCCAGCAGCTTGGCGGGGGGGAACACCGGGGAGCTGTTTTTT
TRBV28	.	.	TRBJ2-7	CASSIVKSSYEQYF	TGTGCCAGCAGTATAGTTAAAAGCTCCTACGAGCAGTACTTC
TRBV7-9	TRBD2	.	TRBJ2-7	CASSLGLAGGPGEQYF	TGTGCCAGCAGCTTGGGACTAGCGGGAGGGCCGGGTGAGCAGTACTTC
TRBV10-3	.	.	TRBJ1-5	CASRPLQGTQPQHF	TGTGCCAGCAGACCCCTTCAGGGGACTCAGCCCCAGCATTTT